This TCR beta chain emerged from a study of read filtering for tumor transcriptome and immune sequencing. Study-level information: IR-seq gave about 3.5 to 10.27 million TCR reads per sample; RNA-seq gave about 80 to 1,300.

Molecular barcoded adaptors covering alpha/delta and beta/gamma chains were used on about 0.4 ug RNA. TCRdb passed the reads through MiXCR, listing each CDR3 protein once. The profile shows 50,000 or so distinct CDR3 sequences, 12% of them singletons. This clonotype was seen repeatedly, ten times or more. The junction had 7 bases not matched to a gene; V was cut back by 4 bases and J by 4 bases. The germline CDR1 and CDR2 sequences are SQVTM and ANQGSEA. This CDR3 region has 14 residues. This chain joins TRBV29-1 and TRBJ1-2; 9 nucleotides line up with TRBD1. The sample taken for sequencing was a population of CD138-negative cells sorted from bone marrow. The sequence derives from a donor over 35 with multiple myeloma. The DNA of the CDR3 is TGCAGCGTTGTTTCCGGGACAGGGCTCTATGGCTACACCTTC. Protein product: CSVVSGTGLYGYTF.